This T cell receptor (beta chain) is drawn from a study of shared clonotypes between healthy human individuals. Sequencing used immunoSEQ multiplex PCR; TCRdb keeps in-frame clones, though not all of them. The repertoire holds 2,500,000 or so clones, with more than 90% as singletons. Trimming shortened V by 0 bases and J by 6 bases, and 12 bases separated the two germline ends. The CDR3 spans 14 residues. Per germline, CDR1 LNHNV and CDR2 YYDKDF (reference sequence). J is TRBJ2-7 and V is TRBV15; D unresolved. The clonotype was recovered from a man aged 18 to 29 in good health. The sample was naive CD4+ T cells sorted from blood. Specified subset: CD45RA+ positively selected. CDR3 nucleotides: TGTGCCACCAGCAGAGATGTCGTAGCCTCCGAGCAGTACTTC. Its protein product is CATSRDVVASEQYF.